These T cell receptor beta chains were read from a single sample in a study of cytomegalovirus exposure and HLA in healthy donors. Profiling relied on immunoSEQ multiplex PCR, and the TCRdb table lists in-frame clones only, not all of them. Of approximately 200,000 clones detected, around 81% appear once; the ten largest clones hold roughly 2%. The sample taken for sequencing was PBMCs. The receptors derive from a woman aged 18-30 years in good health and CMV-seropositive. Both conserved end residues are part of each CDR3.

V gene,J gene,CDR3 protein
TRBV15,TRBJ1-5,CATGREGGSNQPQHF
TRBV7-9,TRBJ1-1,CASSFSGEAFF
TRBV6-1,TRBJ2-1,CASSERGTGTGVPEQFF
TRBV7-9,TRBJ2-1,CASSLGGGNEQFF
TRBV7-6,TRBJ2-2,CASSAGQGATGELFF
TRBV5-1,TRBJ2-7,CASRQGTGEIYEQYF
TRBV7-9,TRBJ2-4,CASSLAGAVAKNIQYF
TRBV7-2,TRBJ1-1,CASSPGQGYTEAFF
TRBV13,TRBJ2-7,CASRPAVGTGASEQYF
TRBV6-1,TRBJ1-2,CASSAGPRGYTF
TRBV27,TRBJ1-4,CASTGSGGEKLFF
TRBV10-2,TRBJ2-3,CASRRWAGGDTDTQYF
TRBV6-5,TRBJ1-1,CASIQNTEAFF
TRBV6-5,TRBJ1-1,CASSYGQGRVNTEAFF
TRBV30,TRBJ2-7,CAIRTFSYEQYF
TRBV18,TRBJ1-5,CASSLDRVNQPQHF
TRBV9,TRBJ1-5,CASSVSPYSNQPQHF
TRBV7-9,NA,CASSEDRGRSYEQYF
TRBV19,TRBJ2-2,CASIRFLAGGTGELFF
TRBV6-1,TRBJ1-2,CASSEGTGDNYGYTF
TRBV4-1,TRBJ2-1,CASSHGQGAWNEQFF
TRBV4-1,TRBJ2-2,CASSQDLSVTGELFF
TRBV2,TRBJ2-3,CASSGPLAASTDTQYF
TRBV4-2,TRBJ2-2,CASSALAGGPGTGELFF
TRBV2,TRBJ2-1,CASSAIRVGQFF
TRBV7-6,TRBJ2-5,CASSPGGQETQYF
TRBV6-1,TRBJ2-7,CASSEPLPGEQYF
TRBV14,TRBJ2-3,CASSLVSTDTQYF
TRBV6-5,TRBJ1-4,CASSYLGGANEKLFF
TRBV5-4,TRBJ2-5,CASSLGRVIETQYF
TRBV25-1,TRBJ1-1,CASSELGATEAFF
TRBV11-2,TRBJ2-7,CASSQTSSGGAYEQYF
TRBV27,TRBJ2-2,CASGLAGAGELFF
TRBV13,TRBJ1-1,CASSTTGNTEAFF
TRBV11-2,TRBJ1-6,CASSLFLGGYGSPLHF
TRBV7-2,TRBJ2-3,CASSLNREAGPITDTQYF